The 13 T cell receptor beta chains given below trace back to one sample, sequenced in a study of shared clonotypes between healthy human individuals. The data were produced by immunoSEQ multiplex PCR, yet TCRdb's version contains in-frame clones alone and is incomplete. The sample records 2 million to 3 million clones, approximately 93% being singletons. The sample consisted of naive CD4+ T cells from PBMCs. Subset described: CD45RA+ positively selected. The source of these receptors is a man between 18 and 35 years old in good health. Some clones in this sample may be carry-over from other donors' samples.

This chain joins TRBV6-5 and TRBJ1-5, with 9 bases identical to TRBD1. The CDR3 has 15 amino acids. The V and J ends lost 6 bases and 3 bases, in that order; junction bases with no gene match: 6. Germline V CDR1 and CDR2: MNHEY, SVGAGI. The CDR3 DNA follows: TGTGCCAGCAGACGGACAGGGGCCATCAATCAGCCCCAGCATTTT. Translation gives CASRRTGAINQPQHF.

V gene TRBV19 combines with J gene TRBJ1-1; no reliable D call. V shed 8 bases and J shed 5 bases, with 15 bases lying between them. Per the germline V gene, CDR1 is LNHDA and CDR2 is SQIVND (reference sequence). The CDR3 spans 13 residues. CDR3 loop: CASGIGRETEAFF. CDR3 nucleotides: TGTGCCAGTGGGATTGGGAGGGAAACTGAAGCTTTCTTT.

On this clone: Other DNA sequences in the same sample also yield this CDR3. V gene TRBV20-1 combines with J gene TRBJ2-7, with D perhaps TRBD1 (6 bases). The CDR3 is 11 amino acids. Germline CDR1 reads DFQATT; CDR2 reads SNEGSKA (reference sequence). V lost 4 bases and J lost 3, with 7 bases in between. The CDR3 loop is CSANRVYEQYF. DNA for the CDR3: TGCAGTGCTAACAGGGTCTACGAGCAGTACTTC.

The chain's CDR3 is CASSESGLKKGSLEAFF. CDR3 DNA sequence: TGCGCCAGCAGTGAGTCTGGGTTGAAGAAGGGGAGCCTCGAAGCTTTCTTT. The gene calls are TRBV10-1 and TRBJ1-1; a weak D match, TRBD1 (5 bases). Trimming stripped 0 bases from V and 8 bases from J, with 22 bases between. The germline V gene encodes CDR1 WNHNN and CDR2 SYGVQD (reference sequence). This CDR3 is built from 17 residues.

This chain uses TRBV14 with TRBJ2-2; TRBD1 agrees at 10 bases. The J segment lost 4 bases and the V segment lost 1 base, leaving 0 bases of the junction unmatched. Looked up from germline, CDR1 is SGHDN and CDR2 is FVKESK. The CDR3 runs to 15 residues. This chain's CDR3 is CASSQGTGGTGELFF. In DNA form, the CDR3 reads TGTGCCAGCAGCCAAGGGACAGGGGGCACCGGGGAGCTGTTTTTT.

With regard to this clone: Different DNA sequences within this sample yield the same CDR3. The CDR3 here is CASSLTSGVYNEQFF. The CDR3 DNA follows: TGTGCCAGCAGCTTAACTAGCGGGGTATACAATGAGCAGTTCTTC. V is TRBV7-3 and J is TRBJ2-1; 8 bases map to TRBD2. J lost 4 bases, V lost 0 bases, and 2 bases had no gene match. The CDR3 is 15 amino acids. Looked up from germline, CDR1 is SGHTA and CDR2 is FQGTGA.

J is TRBJ1-2 and V is TRBV27, with D possibly matching TRBD1 (5 bases). Germline V lookup: CDR1 MNHEY, CDR2 SMNVEV (reference sequence). The CDR3 totals 13 residues. The ends were cut back, 0 bases at V and 7 bases at J, with 9 bases in the middle. CDR3 region: CASSLSGGIGYTF. DNA of the CDR3: TGTGCCAGCAGTTTATCCGGGGGGATTGGCTACACCTTC.

The chain joins TRBV29-1 to TRBJ2-3; the match to TRBD2 covers 14 bases. The CDR3 spans 15 residues. Germline CDR1 SQVTM, CDR2 ANQGSEA. Trimming cost V 7 bases and J 1 base; bases outside gene matches: 4. CDR3 region: CSAETSGRGTDTQYF. The CDR3 nucleotides are TGCAGCGCCGAGACTAGCGGGAGGGGCACAGATACGCAGTATTTT.

The J gene is TRBJ2-7, the V gene TRBV5-6, with D uncertain. The germline CDR1 and CDR2 sequences are SGHDT and YYEEEE. The CDR3 consists of 16 residues. Trimming removed 5 bases at V and 2 bases at J, with 20 bases between. CDR3 in amino acids: CASRARRLGRPYEQYF. The CDR3 DNA is TGTGCCAGCAGAGCCCGACGACTCGGCAGGCCCTACGAGCAGTACTTC.

A few counts support this clone. The J gene is TRBJ1-1, the V gene TRBV5-4, with unresolved D. Germline V gene data show CDR1 as SGHNT and CDR2 as YYREEE (reference sequence). Trimming shortened V by 4 bases and J by 0 bases, and 7 bases separated the two germline ends. The CDR3 has 13 amino acids. CDR3 coding DNA: TGTGCCAGCAGCCCGTGGCTGAACACTGAAGCTTTCTTT. Its protein product is CASSPWLNTEAFF.

The rearrangement joins TRBV29-1 to TRBJ2-7, with 7 bases lining up with TRBD2. Germline V gives CDR1 SQVTM, CDR2 ANQGSEA. V shed 4 bases, J shed 4 bases, and the junction held 4 bases outside the gene matches. CDR3 length equals 12 residues. CDR3 nucleotide sequence: TGCAGCGTTGGCGGGAGTCTGTACGAGCAGTACTTC. Translating gives CSVGGSLYEQYF.

Of note for this clone: The same CDR3 is also encoded by other DNA sequences in this sample. The chain employs TRBV7-9 and TRBJ1-5; tentative D call: TRBD1 (6 bases). Germline values: CDR1 SEHNR, CDR2 FQNEAQ (reference sequence). V gave up 0 bases and J gave up 4 bases, with 7 bases separating them. This CDR3 region has 14 residues. CDR3 residues: CASSLAGGNQPQHF. CDR3 nucleotides: TGTGCCAGCAGCTTAGCAGGGGGGAATCAGCCCCAGCATTTT.

The CDR3 DNA follows: TGTGCCAGCAGCCAAATCGGGGGGGTGGTTCGCTCTGAAGCTTTCTTT. The encoded protein is CASSQIGGVVRSEAFF. The gene calls are TRBV14 and TRBJ1-1, with D maybe TRBD1 (5 bases). Germline V gene lookup returns CDR1 SGHDN and CDR2 FVKESK. The V gene lost 2 bases and the J gene lost 6 bases, with 19 bases spanning the gap. This CDR3 region has 16 residues.